This T cell receptor beta chain came from a study of blood T cell repertoires in COVID-19. In the study overall: The origin of the acute and convalescent COVID-19 samples was the United States, Italy and Spain.

In this sample, this clone turned up once. Different DNA sequences within this sample yield the same CDR3. Sequencing used immunoSEQ multiplex PCR; TCRdb keeps in-frame clones, though not all of them. The sample has some 170,000 clones; roughly 87% are singletons. The CDR3 spans 12 residues. Germline V gene data show CDR1 as ENHRY and CDR2 as SYGVKD. Trimming removed 6 bases from V and 3 bases from J, with 8 bases in between. This rearrangement joins TRBV10-3 to TRBJ1-1; unclear D gene. Material for sequencing was peripheral blood. This receptor was obtained from a woman aged 45-60 years with acute or convalescent COVID-19. The CDR3 DNA reads TGTGCCATCAGAAACAGAGACACTGAAGCTTTCTTT. Its protein is CAIRNRDTEAFF.